This T cell receptor beta chain derives from a study of T cells in narcolepsy. On the study more broadly: Patients with NT1 or NT2 and healthy control donors were enrolled.

The CDR3 contains 14 residues. Per germline, CDR1 LNHNV and CDR2 YYDKDF (reference sequence). Unmatched junction bases numbered 8, after V lost 5 bases and J lost 5 bases. Overall study findings and caveats: Comparing one patient's CSF and blood CD4+ clonotypes highlighted HCRT- and TRIB2-specific autoreactive clonotypes. Autoreactive clonotypes reportedly recurred in blood of same and different patients, not controls. No autoreactive T cell clone sequences appeared in some memory CD4+ repertoires.

On this clone itself: No antigen is known for it.

Generated by immunoSEQ multiplex PCR, the TCRdb table keeps only in-frame clones and is missing some. This sample carries about 35,000 clones, more than 75% of them seen once, and the ten largest clones take 2.3%. The sequence was collected from a human donor in good health. The sequenced material came from memory (CD45RA-) CD4+ T cells from blood. The chain is built from TRBV15 and TRBJ2-5, with 7 bases fitting TRBD1. For the CDR3, the DNA is TGTGCCACCAGCCCCCGACAGGGAGTGGAGACCCAGTACTTC. This encodes CATSPRQGVETQYF.